This T cell receptor (beta chain) was obtained from a study of CD8+ T cells in alopecia areata. Study conclusions and caveats: Resident alphabeta T-cell populations of normal skin are likewise subject to sequencing in scalp samples. Compared with normal scalp, lesional scalp had higher clonality and more expanded CD8+ clones.

Sorting of PBMCs yielded the CD4+ and CD8+ T cells. Extraction and reverse transcription of RNA yielded cDNA as the sequencing template. The assay was immunoSEQ multiplex PCR, and TCRdb's table has in-frame clones only and misses some. Among over 150,000 clones listed, more than 60% were seen once. CDR1 is SGHRS, CDR2 YFSETQ, per germline. CDR3 length equals 15 residues. The junction had 3 bases not matched to a gene; V was cut back by 3 bases and J by 0 bases. Of note for this clone: What it binds is unknown.

The V and J genes are TRBV5-1 and TRBJ2-1, with TRBD1 matching 7 bases. The receptor was derived from a human donor with alopecia areata. Specimen: CD4+ T cells sorted from blood, collected at week 0. The CDR3 nucleotides read TGCGCCAGCAGCTACACAGGGGTCTCCTACAATGAGCAGTTCTTC. It encodes CASSYTGVSYNEQFF.